Listed here are 3 T cell receptor beta chains from one sample, sequenced in a study of T cell repertoires in cytomegalovirus infection. TCRdb re-called the reads through MiXCR, storing one row per CDR3 protein. The repertoire holds about 680,000 distinct CDR3 sequences, 20% to 25% seen once, with approximately 8.2% in the top ten. Sample: CD8+ T cells from PBMCs. These receptors came from a human donor in good health (CMV status not recorded). Some clones in this sample may be carry-over from other donors' samples.

The chain joins TRBV20-1 to TRBJ2-2; TRBD2 agrees at 11 bases. V lost 6 bases to trimming and J lost 5 bases; unmatched junction nucleotides: 11. Germline CDR1 DFQATT, CDR2 SNEGSKA (reference sequence). This CDR3 has 16 residues. CDR3 sequence: CSAFSGGALWTGELFF. The CDR3 DNA reads as TGCAGTGCGTTTAGCGGGGGGGCCTTGTGGACCGGGGAGCTGTTTTTT.

This clonotype was counted between two and nine times. The chain uses TRBV7-6 and TRBJ1-2, with TRBD1 as a possible D gene (6 bases). CDR1 SGHVS and CDR2 FNYEAQ come from the germline V gene. The CDR3 sequence is 14 residues long. V was clipped by 5 bases and J by 5 bases, with 15 bases between them. CDR3 in amino acids: CASSPDRTYYGYTF. The CDR3 bases are TGTGCCAGCAGCCCAGACAGGACTTATTATGGCTACACCTTC.

At least ten counts were recorded for this clonotype. CDR3 amino acids: CASSLEGANTGELFF. The CDR3 DNA sequence: TGTGCCAGCAGCTTAGAAGGAGCGAACACCGGGGAGCTGTTTTTT. The V call is TRBV7-9, the J call TRBJ2-2, with unresolved D. CDR3 length: 15 amino acids. Germline CDR1 is SEHNR and CDR2 is FQNEAQ (reference sequence). Trimming stripped 1 base from V and 0 bases from J, with 6 bases between.